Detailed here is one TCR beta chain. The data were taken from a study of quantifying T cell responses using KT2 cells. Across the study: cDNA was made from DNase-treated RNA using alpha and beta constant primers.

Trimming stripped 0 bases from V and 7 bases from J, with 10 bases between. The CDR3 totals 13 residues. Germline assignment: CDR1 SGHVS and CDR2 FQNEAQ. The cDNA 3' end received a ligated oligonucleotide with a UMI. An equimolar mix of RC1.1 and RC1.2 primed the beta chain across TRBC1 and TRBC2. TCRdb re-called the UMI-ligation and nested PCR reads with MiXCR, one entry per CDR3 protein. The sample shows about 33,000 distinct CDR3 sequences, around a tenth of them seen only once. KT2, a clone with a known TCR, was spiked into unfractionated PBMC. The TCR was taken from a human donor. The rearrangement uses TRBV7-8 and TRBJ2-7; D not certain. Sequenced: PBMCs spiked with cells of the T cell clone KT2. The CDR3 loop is CASSLASPGEQYF. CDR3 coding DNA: TGTGCCAGCAGCTTAGCGTCCCCCGGGGAGCAGTACTTC.